Given below is one TCR beta chain in context. This sample was taken from a study of blood T cell repertoires in COVID-19. Clones were sequenced by immunoSEQ multiplex PCR, and TCRdb holds only the in-frame ones, with some missing. The sample lists 200,000 to 250,000 clones; 75% to 85% were seen once. This CDR3 has 13 amino acids. Trimming shortened V by 5 bases and J by 6 bases, and 13 bases separated the two germline ends. The sequence was obtained from a man aged 45-65 years with active or convalescent COVID-19. The rearrangement joins TRBV12-3 or TRBV12-4 to TRBJ2-5, with D perhaps TRBD2 (5 bases). The sample comprised peripheral blood. CDR3 coding DNA: TGTGCCAGCAGTCCTCCGAGAGGGCAGACCCAGTACTTC. It translates to CASSPPRGQTQYF.